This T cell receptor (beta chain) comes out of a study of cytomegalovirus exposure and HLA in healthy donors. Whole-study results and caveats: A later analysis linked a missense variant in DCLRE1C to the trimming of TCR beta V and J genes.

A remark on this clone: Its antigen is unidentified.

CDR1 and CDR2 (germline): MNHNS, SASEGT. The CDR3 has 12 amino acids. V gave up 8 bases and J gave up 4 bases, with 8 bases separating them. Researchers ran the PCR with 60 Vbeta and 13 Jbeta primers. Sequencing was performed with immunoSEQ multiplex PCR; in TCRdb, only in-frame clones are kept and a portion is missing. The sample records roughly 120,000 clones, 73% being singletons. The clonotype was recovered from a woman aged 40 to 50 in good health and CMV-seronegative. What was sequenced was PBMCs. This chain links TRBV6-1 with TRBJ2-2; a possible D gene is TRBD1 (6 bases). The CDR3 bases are TGTGCCAGCCTCAGGGGCACCGGGGAGCTGTTTTTT. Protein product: CASLRGTGELFF.